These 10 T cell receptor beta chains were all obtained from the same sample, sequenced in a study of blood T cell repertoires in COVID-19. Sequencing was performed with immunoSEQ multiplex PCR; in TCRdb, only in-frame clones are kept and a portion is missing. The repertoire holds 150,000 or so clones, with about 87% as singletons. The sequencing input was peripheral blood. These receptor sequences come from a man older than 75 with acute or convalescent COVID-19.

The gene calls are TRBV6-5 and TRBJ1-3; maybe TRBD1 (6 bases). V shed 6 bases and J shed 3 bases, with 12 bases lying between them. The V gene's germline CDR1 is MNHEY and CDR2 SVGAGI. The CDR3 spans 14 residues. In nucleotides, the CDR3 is TGTGCCAGCAGCAACAGGGCATATGGAAACACCATATATTTT. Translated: CASSNRAYGNTIYF.

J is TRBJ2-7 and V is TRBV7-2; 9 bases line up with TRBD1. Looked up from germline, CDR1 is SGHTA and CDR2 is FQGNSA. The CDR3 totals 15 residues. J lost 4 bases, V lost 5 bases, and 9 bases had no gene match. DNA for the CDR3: TGTGCCAGCAGCCCCGGGACAGGGACAACTTACGAGCAGTACTTC. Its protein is CASSPGTGTTYEQYF.

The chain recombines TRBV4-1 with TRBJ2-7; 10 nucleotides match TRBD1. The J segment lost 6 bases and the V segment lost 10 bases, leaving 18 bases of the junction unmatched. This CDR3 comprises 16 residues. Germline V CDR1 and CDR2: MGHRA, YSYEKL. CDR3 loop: CATQPEAGTGVTEQYF. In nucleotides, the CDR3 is TGCGCCACCCAGCCGGAGGCCGGGACAGGGGTAACCGAGCAGTACTTC.

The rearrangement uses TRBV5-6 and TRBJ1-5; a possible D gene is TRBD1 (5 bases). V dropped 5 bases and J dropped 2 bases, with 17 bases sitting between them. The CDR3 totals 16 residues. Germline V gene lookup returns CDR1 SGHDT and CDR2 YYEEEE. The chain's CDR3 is CASSLKGMYGNQPQHF. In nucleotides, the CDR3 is TGTGCCAGCAGTCTCAAGGGGATGTATGGCAATCAGCCCCAGCATTTT. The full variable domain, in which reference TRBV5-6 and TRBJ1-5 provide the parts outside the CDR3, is DAGVTQSPTHLIKTRGQQVTLRCSPKSGHDTVSWYQQALGQGPQFIFQYYEEEERQRGNFPDRFSGHQFPNYSSELNVNALLLGDSALYLCASSLKGMYGNQPQHFGDGTRLSIL.

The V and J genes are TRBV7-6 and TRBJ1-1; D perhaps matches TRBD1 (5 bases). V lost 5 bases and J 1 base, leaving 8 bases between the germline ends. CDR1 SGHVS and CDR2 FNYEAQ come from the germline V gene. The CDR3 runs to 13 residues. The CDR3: CASSDGGNTEAFF. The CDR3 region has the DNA TGTGCCAGCAGCGACGGGGGGAACACTGAAGCTTTCTTT.

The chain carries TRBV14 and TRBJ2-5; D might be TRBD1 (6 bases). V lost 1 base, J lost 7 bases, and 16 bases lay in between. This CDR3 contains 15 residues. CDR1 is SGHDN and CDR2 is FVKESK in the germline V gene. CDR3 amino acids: CASSQALQGFVTQYF. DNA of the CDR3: TGTGCCAGCAGCCAAGCCCTACAGGGATTTGTGACCCAGTACTTC.

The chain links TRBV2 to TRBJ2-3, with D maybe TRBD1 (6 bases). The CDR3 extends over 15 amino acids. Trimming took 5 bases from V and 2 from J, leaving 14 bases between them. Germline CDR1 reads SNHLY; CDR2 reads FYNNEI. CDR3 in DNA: TGTGCCAGCAGTTTTCAGGGGAGAGTCACAGATACGCAGTATTTT. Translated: CASSFQGRVTDTQYF.

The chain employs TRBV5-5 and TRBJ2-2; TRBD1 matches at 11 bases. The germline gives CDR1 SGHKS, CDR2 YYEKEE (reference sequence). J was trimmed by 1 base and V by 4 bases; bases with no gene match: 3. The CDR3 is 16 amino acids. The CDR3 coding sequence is TGTGCCAGCAGCGCCGGGACAGGGGGGAACACCGGGGAGCTGTTTTTT. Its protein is CASSAGTGGNTGELFF.

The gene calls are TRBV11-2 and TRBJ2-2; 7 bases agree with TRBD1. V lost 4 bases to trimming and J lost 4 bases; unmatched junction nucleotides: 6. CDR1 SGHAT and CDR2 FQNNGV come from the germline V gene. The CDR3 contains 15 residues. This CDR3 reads CASSSAGGSTGELFF. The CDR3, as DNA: TGTGCCAGCAGCTCGGCAGGGGGTTCCACCGGGGAGCTGTTTTTT. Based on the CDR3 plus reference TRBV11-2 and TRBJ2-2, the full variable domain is EAGVAQSPRYKIIEKRQSVAFWCNPISGHATLYWYQQILGQGPKLLIQFQNNGVVDDSQLPKDRFSAERLKGVDSTLKIQPAKLEDSAVYLCASSSAGGSTGELFFGEGSRLTVL.

CDR3 residues: CASSLGDSLREQYF. Written as DNA, the CDR3 is TGCGCCAGCAGCTTGGGAGACAGTCTTCGGGAGCAGTACTTC. V gene TRBV5-1 combines with J gene TRBJ2-7; the D gene is possibly TRBD1 (5 bases). Trimming cost V 0 bases and J 7 bases, with 14 bases left between them. The CDR3 has 14 residues. The germline CDR1 and CDR2 sequences are SGHRS and YFSETQ. The full variable domain, rest sourced from reference TRBV5-1 and TRBJ2-7, is KAGVTQTPRYLIKTRGQQVTLSCSPISGHRSVSWYQQTPGQGLQFLFEYFSETQRNKGNFPGRFSGRQFSNSRSEMNVSTLELGDSALYLCASSLGDSLREQYFGPGTRLTVT.